The clone carrying this T cell receptor beta chain was counted between two and nine times. The antigen is not known. Co-extracted RNA and DNA came from about 20-30 mg of unsorted bulk tissue. For each tumor, five separate regions were sampled. With 6 bases clipped from V and 4 bases from J, the junction kept 2 bases outside the gene matches. CDR3 length equals 13 residues. Germline V lookup: CDR1 SEHNR, CDR2 FQNEAQ (reference sequence). This specimen comes from a study of tumor-infiltrating lymphocytes in primary liver carcinoma. Points from the study as a whole: The overlap of tumor-adjacent and tumor-blood pairs was smaller than that of tumor region pairs.

TCR beta cDNA was reverse-transcribed from approximately 0.45 ug of total RNA. The reaction used a constant-region primer and ProtoScript II reverse transcriptase. Modified slightly, ARM-PCR produced TCR beta libraries over three nested multiplex PCR rounds. PCR rounds one and two used TRBV1-TRBV30 forward primers with a C-beta reverse primer for around 9 cycles each. In TCRdb, the multiplex PCR reads were re-called with MiXCR into one record per CDR3 protein. Of some 94,000 distinct CDR3 sequences listed, about 70% are singletons. The TCR originated in an older woman with primary liver carcinoma and hepatitis B virus infection. The sequenced sample was liver tumor tissue from sampling region 5. The sample's subset: tumor region T5, tumor centre. The chain employs TRBV7-9 and TRBJ1-3; 8 bases agree with TRBD1. In nucleotides, the CDR3 is TGTGCCAGCAGGCAGGGGGCCGGAAACACCATATATTTT. This codes for CASRQGAGNTIYF.